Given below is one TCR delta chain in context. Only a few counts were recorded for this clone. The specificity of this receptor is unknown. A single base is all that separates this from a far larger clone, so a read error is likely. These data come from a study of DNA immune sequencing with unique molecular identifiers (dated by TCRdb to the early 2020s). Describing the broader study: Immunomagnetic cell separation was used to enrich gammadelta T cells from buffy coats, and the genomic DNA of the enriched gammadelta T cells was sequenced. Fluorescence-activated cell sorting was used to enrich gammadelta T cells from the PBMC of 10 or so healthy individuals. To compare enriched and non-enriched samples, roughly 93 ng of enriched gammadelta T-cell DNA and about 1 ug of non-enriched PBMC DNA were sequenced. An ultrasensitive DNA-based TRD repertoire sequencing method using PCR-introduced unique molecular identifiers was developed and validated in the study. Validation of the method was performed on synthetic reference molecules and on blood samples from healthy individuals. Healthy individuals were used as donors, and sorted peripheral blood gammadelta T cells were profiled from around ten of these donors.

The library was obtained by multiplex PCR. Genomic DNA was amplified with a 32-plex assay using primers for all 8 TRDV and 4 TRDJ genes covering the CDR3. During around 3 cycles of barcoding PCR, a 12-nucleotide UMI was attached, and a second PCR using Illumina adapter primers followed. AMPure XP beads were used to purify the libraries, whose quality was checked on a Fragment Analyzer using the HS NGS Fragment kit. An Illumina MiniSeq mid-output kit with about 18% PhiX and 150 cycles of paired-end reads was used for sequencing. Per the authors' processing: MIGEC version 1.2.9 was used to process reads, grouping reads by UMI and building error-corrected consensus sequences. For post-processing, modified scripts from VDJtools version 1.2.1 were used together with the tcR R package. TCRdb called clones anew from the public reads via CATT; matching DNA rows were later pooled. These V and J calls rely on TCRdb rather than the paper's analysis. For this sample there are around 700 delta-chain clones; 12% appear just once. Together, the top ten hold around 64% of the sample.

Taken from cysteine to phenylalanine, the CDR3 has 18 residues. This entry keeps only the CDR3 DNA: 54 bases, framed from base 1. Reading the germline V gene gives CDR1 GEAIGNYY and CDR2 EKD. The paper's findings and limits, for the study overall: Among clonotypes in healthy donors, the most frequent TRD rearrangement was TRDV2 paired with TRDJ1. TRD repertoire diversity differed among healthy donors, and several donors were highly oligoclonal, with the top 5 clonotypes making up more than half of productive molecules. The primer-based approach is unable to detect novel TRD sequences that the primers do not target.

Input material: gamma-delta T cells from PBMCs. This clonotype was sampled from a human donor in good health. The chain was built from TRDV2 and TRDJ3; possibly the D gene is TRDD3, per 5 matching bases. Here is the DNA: TGTGCCTGTGACACCGCCGGGATCTCCTCCCGGGACACCCGACAGATGTTTTTC. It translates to CACDTAGISSRDTRQMFF.